The rows below give T cell receptor beta chains drawn from one sample of a study of neurological immune-mediated disorders. TCRdb called the 5' RACE reads again in MiXCR, with one record for every CDR3 protein. Found here are around 76,000 distinct CDR3 sequences, about a tenth of them singletons; the top ten hold around a tenth. Specimen: PBMCs. Source of these receptors: a young man in good health. Both conserved end residues are part of each CDR3. A D gene is named only where the DNA matches it firmly. Size tells how often a clone was seen (once, few, many) or the class of an expanded clone, and some rows leave it out.

j_gene | d_gene | v_gene | abundance | CDR3nt | CDR3aa
TRBJ2-2 | TRBD1 | TRBV7-3 | many | TGTGCCAGCAGCCCCGGGTGGTTAGGGGGCACGAACACCGGGGAGCTGTTTTTT | CASSPGWLGGTNTGELFF
TRBJ1-4 | . | TRBV20-1 | many | TGCAGTGCTAGGTTTGAAAAACTGTTTTTT | CSARFEKLFF
TRBJ2-4 | . | TRBV20-1 | many | TGCAGTGCTCCTACCAGGTTGGGCGGTAGGTTAGCCAAAAACATTCAGTACTTC | CSAPTRLGGRLAKNIQYF
TRBJ1-1 | TRBD1 | TRBV6-1 | many | TGTGCCAGCAGTGAAACGACAGGGCCTGAAGCTTTCTTT | CASSETTGPEAFF
TRBJ2-1 | . | TRBV28 | many | TGTGCCAGCAGTGGGCAGTCCTACAATGAGCAGTTCTTC | CASSGQSYNEQFF
TRBJ2-2 | . | TRBV6-5 | . | TGTGCCAGCAGTTACTCTCCCGGGACTTGGAACACCGGGGAGCTGTTTTTT | CASSYSPGTWNTGELFF
TRBJ1-5 | . | TRBV18 | many | TGTGCCAGCTCACCTGGAGAACCTAGTACTTATCAGCCCCAGCATTTT | CASSPGEPSTYQPQHF
TRBJ2-3 | . | TRBV5-1 | many | TGCGCCAGCAGCTTGGAGACTATTAGCACAGATACGCAGTATTTT | CASSLETISTDTQYF
TRBJ2-3 | . | TRBV3-1 | many | TGTGCCAGCAGCCAAGATCCGACAGCCACAGATACGCAGTATTTT | CASSQDPTATDTQYF
TRBJ1-1 | . | TRBV20-1 | . | TGCAGTGCTAGACCCGACAGAGCGAACACTGAAGCTTTCTTT | CSARPDRANTEAFF
TRBJ1-1 | . | TRBV3-1 | . | TGTGCCAGCAGCCACCCGGGGGTACGGAACACTGAAGCTTTCTTT | CASSHPGVRNTEAFF
TRBJ1-6 | TRBD1 | TRBV29-1 | . | TGCAGCGTACGAGGGACAGCAAATTCACCCCTCCACTTT | CSVRGTANSPLHF
TRBJ2-6 | . | TRBV15 | many | TGTGCCACCAGCAGAGATATTGGGTCTGGGGCCAACGTCCTGACTTTC | CATSRDIGSGANVLTF
TRBJ1-4 | . | TRBV12-3/TRBV12-4 | many | TGTGCCAGCAGACCCCAGGTCGGACAACCTGGAAGTGAAAAACTGTTTTTT | CASRPQVGQPGSEKLFF
TRBJ2-5 | . | TRBV11-1 | many | TGTGCCAGCAGCTCAGAGTGGTCGTACCAAGAGACCCAGTACTTC | CASSSEWSYQETQYF
TRBJ1-1 | TRBD1 | TRBV7-2 | once | TGTGGCAGCATAAACAGGGGGCGGACTGAAGCTTTCTTT | CGSINRGRTEAFF
TRBJ2-5 | TRBD1 | TRBV6-5 | many | TGTGCCAGCAGTTACTGGGGGACAGGGATCCAAGAGACCCAGTACTTC | CASSYWGTGIQETQYF
TRBJ2-7 | TRBD2 | TRBV4-1 | many | TGCGCCAGCAGCCAAGGGGGGCTAGCGGGAGTGAGTCTCGGGTACGAGCAGTACTTC | CASSQGGLAGVSLGYEQYF
TRBJ2-1 | . | TRBV5-4 | many | TGTGCCAGCAGCTCCGGCCCGGGCTCCTACAATGAGCAGTTCTTC | CASSSGPGSYNEQFF
TRBJ1-1 | . | TRBV3-1 | many | TGTGCCAGCAGCCTCCGGGCTATGAACACTGAAGCTTTCTTT | CASSLRAMNTEAFF
TRBJ1-1 | . | TRBV10-3 | few | TGTGCCACTATTAGGACCGGGAACACTGAAGCTTTCTTT | CATIRTGNTEAFF
TRBJ2-1 | . | TRBV6-2/TRBV6-3 | . | TGTGCCAGTGACTCGTACAATGAGCAGTTCTTC | CASDSYNEQFF
TRBJ2-7 | TRBD1 | TRBV3-1 | few | TGTGCCAGCAGCCCGGCGACAGGGTTCGGTTACGAGCAGTACTTC | CASSPATGFGYEQYF
TRBJ2-1 | TRBD1 | TRBV3-1 | . | TGTGCCAGCAGCTCATCGAGGGGGCTAAGCTCCTACAATGAGCAGTTCTTC | CASSSSRGLSSYNEQFF
TRBJ1-2 | . | TRBV20-1 | many | TGCAGTGCTCGACCAACGGGGCTCGTCTTCTATGGCTACACCTTC | CSARPTGLVFYGYTF
TRBJ2-7 | . | TRBV12-3/TRBV12-4 | many | TGTGCCAGCAGTTTAGCGGGAGTCGCCTACGAGCAGTACTTC | CASSLAGVAYEQYF
TRBJ2-2 | TRBD1 | TRBV5-5 | many | TGTGCCAGCAGCTCCAGACAGGGGGCTGGCGGGGAGCTGTTTTTT | CASSSRQGAGGELFF
TRBJ2-4 | . | TRBV20-1 | many | TGCAGTGCTAGATCCGAGGCGGGGACCATTCAGTACTTC | CSARSEAGTIQYF
TRBJ2-1 | TRBD2 | TRBV25-1 | many | TGTGCCAGCAGAGAGGGACTAGCGGAATTCAATGAGCAGTTCTTC | CASREGLAEFNEQFF
TRBJ2-3 | . | TRBV20-1 | . | TGCAGTGCTACGGACCCATGGAGTACAGATACGCAGTATTTT | CSATDPWSTDTQYF
TRBJ2-7 | . | TRBV7-9 | few | TGTGCCAGCAGCCCACAGTCTTGGCGCCCCTACGAGCAGTACTTC | CASSPQSWRPYEQYF
TRBJ1-1 | . | TRBV9 | many | TGTGCCAGCAGCGTAGGGGGCACCAACACTGAAGCTTTCTTT | CASSVGGTNTEAFF
TRBJ2-1 | TRBD1 | TRBV9 | many | TGTGCCAGCAGCCCCGAGACAGGGTCCTCCTACAATGAGCAGTTCTTC | CASSPETGSSYNEQFF
TRBJ2-7 | . | TRBV12-3/TRBV12-4 | few | TGTGCCAGCAGCCCAAGCCGTCCTTACGAGCAGTACTTC | CASSPSRPYEQYF
TRBJ2-1 | . | TRBV9 | many | TGTGCCAGCAGCGTAGGCCGAGCTACGAGCTCCTACAATGAGCAGTTCTTC | CASSVGRATSSYNEQFF
TRBJ2-3 | . | TRBV14 | many | TGTGCCAGCAGCCAACTTAGGGATACGCAGTATTTT | CASSQLRDTQYF
TRBJ1-5 | . | TRBV28 | . | TGTGCCAGCAGACTACAGGGTTTGGTCAATCAGCCCCAGCATTTT | CASRLQGLVNQPQHF
TRBJ2-7 | . | TRBV28 | many | TGTGCCAGCACCATTCGGGCAGATTACGAGCAGTACTTC | CASTIRADYEQYF
TRBJ2-7 | TRBD1 | TRBV12-3/TRBV12-4 | many | TGTGCCAGCAGGCAGGGGGAAAAGTCCTACGAGCAGTACTTC | CASRQGEKSYEQYF
TRBJ2-7 | TRBD2 | TRBV12-3/TRBV12-4 | many | TGTGCCAGCAGTTTAGATGGGACTAGCGGGAGTAACGAGCAGTACTTC | CASSLDGTSGSNEQYF
TRBJ1-1 | . | TRBV5-4 | . | TGTGCCAGCAGCTTGGAGGAGGGGGTCACTGAAGCTTTCTTT | CASSLEEGVTEAFF
TRBJ2-3 | TRBD2 | TRBV7-3 | . | TGTGCCAGCAGCCGAAGCAGACTAGCGGGAGGCTCAGATACGCAGTATTTT | CASSRSRLAGGSDTQYF
TRBJ2-1 | . | TRBV4-2 | many | TGTGCCAGCAGCCAAGTGTATGATCGGAGCTCCTACAATGAGCAGTTCTTC | CASSQVYDRSSYNEQFF
TRBJ2-1 | . | TRBV5-1 | many | TGCGCCAGCAGCTTCGCAGGGGGGTCCTACAATGAGCAGTTCTTC | CASSFAGGSYNEQFF
TRBJ2-1 | TRBD2 | TRBV28 | many | TGTGCCAGCAGTTTATACGGGAGGGCCGTAGGGGAGCAGTTCTTC | CASSLYGRAVGEQFF
TRBJ2-4 | . | TRBV18 | many | TGTGCCAGCTCACCGGCAGGGTATACCAAAAACATTCAGTACTTC | CASSPAGYTKNIQYF
TRBJ1-1 | . | TRBV12-3/TRBV12-4 | many | TGTGCCAGCAGTTTAGGGACGATGCTCATGAACACTGAAGCTTTCTTT | CASSLGTMLMNTEAFF
TRBJ2-3 | TRBD2 | TRBV12-3/TRBV12-4 | many | TGTGCCAGCAGTATCTCTAGCGGGAGGGAGCCAGATACGCAGTATTTT | CASSISSGREPDTQYF
TRBJ2-1 | TRBD2 | TRBV10-2 | few | TGCGCCAGCACCGGGACTATCTACAATGAGCAGTTCTTC | CASTGTIYNEQFF
TRBJ2-7 | TRBD1 | TRBV28 | . | TGTGCCAGCATCCTCTCCCCGGACAGGGGCTACGAGCAGTACTTC | CASILSPDRGYEQYF
TRBJ2-1 | TRBD2 | TRBV24-1 | few | TGTGCCACCAGTGTCCTAGCGGGAGGTCTCAATGAGCAGTTCTTC | CATSVLAGGLNEQFF
TRBJ1-2 | . | TRBV10-3 | . | TGTGCCATCAGTGAGTCGACTAACGATGGCTACACCTTC | CAISESTNDGYTF
TRBJ1-5 | . | TRBV12-3/TRBV12-4 | many | TGTGCCAGCAGTCCGCGTGGGGGTAGCAATCAGCCCCAGCATTTT | CASSPRGGSNQPQHF